This T cell receptor beta chain derives from a study of CD8 T cells in Susac syndrome. The authors sequenced TCR beta from blood CD8+ and CD4+ T cells. The multiple sclerosis control group comprised treatment-naive patients with stable or active relapsing-remitting disease. V was pared by 6 bases and J by 8 bases, with 13 bases between. Germline CDR1 and CDR2: SNHLY and FYNNEI. This CDR3 has 12 residues. RNA was extracted with the RNeasy kit, and a quantity of about 0.45 to 1 ug was reverse transcribed using random hexamers. The authors amplified TCR beta CDR3 across 54 Vbeta and 13 Jbeta using immunoSEQ multiplex PCR. MiXCR, run by TCRdb on the immunoSEQ multiplex PCR reads, gives a single entry per CDR3 protein. Of 100,000 to 150,000 distinct CDR3 sequences listed, approximately 93% are singletons.

V is TRBV2 and J is TRBJ1-2; D is ambiguous. The receptor was derived from a human donor with multiple sclerosis. Sequencing was done on a sample of CD4+ T cells from PBMCs. For the CDR3, the DNA is TGTGCCAGCAGGAGGGAGTCGGCGGGCTACACCTTC. Its protein product is CASRRESAGYTF.